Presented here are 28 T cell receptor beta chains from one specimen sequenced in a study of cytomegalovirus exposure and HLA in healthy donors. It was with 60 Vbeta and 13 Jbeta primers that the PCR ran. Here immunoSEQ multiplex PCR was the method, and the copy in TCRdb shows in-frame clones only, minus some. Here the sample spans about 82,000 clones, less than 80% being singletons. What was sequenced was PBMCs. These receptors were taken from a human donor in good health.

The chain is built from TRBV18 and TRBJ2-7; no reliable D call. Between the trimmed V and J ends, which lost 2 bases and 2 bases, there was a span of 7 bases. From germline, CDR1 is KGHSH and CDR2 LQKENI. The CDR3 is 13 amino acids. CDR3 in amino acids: CASSPGAAYEQYF. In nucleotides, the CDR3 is TGTGCCAGCTCACCAGGCGCGGCCTACGAGCAGTACTTC.

DNA for the CDR3: TGTGCCAGCAGCGGGACAAGACCCTATGGCTACACCTTC. Residues: CASSGTRPYGYTF. This chain connects TRBV7-9 to TRBJ1-2, with D possibly being TRBD1 (6 bases). This CDR3 comprises 13 residues. V was cut by 5 bases and J by 4 bases, with 11 bases left in between. The germline CDR1 and CDR2 sequences are SEHNR and FQNEAQ (reference sequence).

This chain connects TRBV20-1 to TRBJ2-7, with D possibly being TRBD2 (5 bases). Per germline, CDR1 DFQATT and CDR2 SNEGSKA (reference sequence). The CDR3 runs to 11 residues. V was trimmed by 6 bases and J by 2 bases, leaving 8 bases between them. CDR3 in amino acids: CSARGAYEQYF. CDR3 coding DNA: TGCAGTGCCCGGGGTGCCTACGAGCAGTACTTC.

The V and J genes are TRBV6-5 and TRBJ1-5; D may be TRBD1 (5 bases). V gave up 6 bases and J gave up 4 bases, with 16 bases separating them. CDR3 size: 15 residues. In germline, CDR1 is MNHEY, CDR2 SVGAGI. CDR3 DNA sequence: TGTGCCAGCAGACGGGGGTCAGGGAGTAATCAGCCCCAGCATTTT. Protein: CASRRGSGSNQPQHF.

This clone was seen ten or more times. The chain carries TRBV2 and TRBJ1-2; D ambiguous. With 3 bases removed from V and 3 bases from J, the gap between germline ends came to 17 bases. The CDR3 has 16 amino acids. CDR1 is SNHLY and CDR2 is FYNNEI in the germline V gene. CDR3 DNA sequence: TGTGCCAGCAGTGAGGGGATTGGGAGCCTTGACTATGGCTACACCTTC. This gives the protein CASSEGIGSLDYGYTF.

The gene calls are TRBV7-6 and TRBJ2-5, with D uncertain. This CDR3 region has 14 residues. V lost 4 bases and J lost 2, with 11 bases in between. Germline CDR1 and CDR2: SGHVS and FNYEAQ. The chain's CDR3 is CASSSPLKQETQYF. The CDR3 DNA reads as TGTGCCAGCAGCTCCCCCCTAAAGCAAGAGACCCAGTACTTC.

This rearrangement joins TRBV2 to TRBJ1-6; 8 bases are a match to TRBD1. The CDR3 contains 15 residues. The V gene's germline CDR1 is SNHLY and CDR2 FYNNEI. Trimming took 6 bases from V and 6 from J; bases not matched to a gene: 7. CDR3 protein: CASRTTGDLNSPLHF. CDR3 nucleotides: TGTGCCAGCAGAACGACAGGGGACCTTAATTCACCCCTCCACTTT. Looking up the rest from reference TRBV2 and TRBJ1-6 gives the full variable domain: EPEVTQTPSHQVTQMGQEVILRCVPISNHLYFYWYRQILGQKVEFLVSFYNNEISEKSEIFDDQFSVERPDGSNFTLKIRSTKLEDSAMYFCASRTTGDLNSPLHFGNGTRLTVT.

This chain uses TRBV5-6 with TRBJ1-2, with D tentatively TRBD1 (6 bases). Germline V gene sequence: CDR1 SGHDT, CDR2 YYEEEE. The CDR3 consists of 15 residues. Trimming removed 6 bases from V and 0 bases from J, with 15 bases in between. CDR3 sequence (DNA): TGTGCCAGCACCAGACGGGACACCTCTAACTATGGCTACACCTTC. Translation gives CASTRRDTSNYGYTF.

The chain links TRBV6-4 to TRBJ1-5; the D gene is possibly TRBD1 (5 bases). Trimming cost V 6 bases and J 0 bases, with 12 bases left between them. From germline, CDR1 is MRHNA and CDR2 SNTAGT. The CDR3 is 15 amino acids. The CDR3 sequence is CASSPAGHSNQPQHF. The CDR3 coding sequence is TGTGCCAGCAGCCCCGCAGGGCATAGCAATCAGCCCCAGCATTTT.

The CDR3 bases are TGCGCCAGCAGCATGACTAGCGGATACTACAATGAGCAGTTCTTC. This encodes CASSMTSGYYNEQFF. V gene TRBV5-1 combines with J gene TRBJ2-1; TRBD2 matches at 9 bases. With 4 bases clipped from V and 3 bases from J, the junction kept 5 bases outside the gene matches. The CDR3 is 15 residues long. The germline gives CDR1 SGHRS, CDR2 YFSETQ.

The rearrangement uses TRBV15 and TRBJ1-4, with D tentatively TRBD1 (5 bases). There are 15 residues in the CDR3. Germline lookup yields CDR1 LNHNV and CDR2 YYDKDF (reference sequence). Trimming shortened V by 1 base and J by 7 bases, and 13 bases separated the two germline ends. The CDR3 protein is CATSRVGGRTEKLFF. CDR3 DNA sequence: TGTGCCACCAGCAGAGTCGGGGGGAGGACTGAAAAACTGTTTTTT.

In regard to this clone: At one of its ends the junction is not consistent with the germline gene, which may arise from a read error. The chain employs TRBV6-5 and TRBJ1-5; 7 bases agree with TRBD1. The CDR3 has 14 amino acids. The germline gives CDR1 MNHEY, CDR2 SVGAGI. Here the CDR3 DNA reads TGTGCCAGCAACGACAGGGATAGCAATCAGCCCCAGAATTTT. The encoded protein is CASNDRDSNQPQNF.

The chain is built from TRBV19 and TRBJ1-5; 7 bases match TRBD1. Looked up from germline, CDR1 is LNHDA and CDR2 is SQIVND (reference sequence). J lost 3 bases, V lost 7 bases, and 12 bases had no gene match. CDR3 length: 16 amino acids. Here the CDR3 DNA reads TGTGCCAGTAAGCCACAGGGGCCGTCGTCCAATCAGCCCCAGCATTTT. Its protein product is CASKPQGPSSNQPQHF.

The CDR3 protein is CASSSTGIEAFF. Written as DNA, the CDR3 is TGTGCCAGCAGCTCAACAGGGATTGAAGCTTTCTTT. V gene TRBV7-9 combines with J gene TRBJ1-1, with D maybe TRBD1 (6 bases). The CDR3 loop spans 12 amino acids. The germline CDR1 and CDR2 sequences are SEHNR and FQNEAQ (reference sequence). V was pared by 4 bases and J by 7 bases, with 10 bases between.

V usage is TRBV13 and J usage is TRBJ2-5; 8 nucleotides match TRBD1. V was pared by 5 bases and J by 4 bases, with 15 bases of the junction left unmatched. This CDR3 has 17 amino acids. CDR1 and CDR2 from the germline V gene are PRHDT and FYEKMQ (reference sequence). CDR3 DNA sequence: TGTGCCAGCAGCCTAAGACAGGGGTCGGCAATGGCAGAGACCCAGTACTTC. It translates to CASSLRQGSAMAETQYF. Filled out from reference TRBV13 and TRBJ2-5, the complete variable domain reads AAGVIQSPRHLIKEKRETATLKCYPIPRHDTVYWYQQGPGQDPQFLISFYEKMQSDKGSIPDRFSAQQFSDYHSELNMSSLELGDSALYFCASSLRQGSAMAETQYFGPGTRLLVL.

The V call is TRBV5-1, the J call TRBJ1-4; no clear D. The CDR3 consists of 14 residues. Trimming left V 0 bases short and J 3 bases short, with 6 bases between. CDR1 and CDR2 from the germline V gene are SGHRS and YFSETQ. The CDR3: CASSLGAPNEKLFF. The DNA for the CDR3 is TGCGCCAGCAGCTTGGGCGCACCTAATGAAAAACTGTTTTTT.

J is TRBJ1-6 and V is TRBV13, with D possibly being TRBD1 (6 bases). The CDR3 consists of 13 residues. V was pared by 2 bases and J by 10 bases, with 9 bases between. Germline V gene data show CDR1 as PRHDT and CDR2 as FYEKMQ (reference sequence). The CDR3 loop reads CASSLNRVSPLHF. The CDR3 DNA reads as TGTGCCAGCAGCTTAAACAGGGTATCACCCCTCCACTTT.

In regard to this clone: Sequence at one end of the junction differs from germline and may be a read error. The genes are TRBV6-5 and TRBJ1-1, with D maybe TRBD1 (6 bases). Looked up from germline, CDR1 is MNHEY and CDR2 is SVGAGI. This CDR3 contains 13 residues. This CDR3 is CASSYDSDRPKIF. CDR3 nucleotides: TGTGCCAGCAGTTACGACAGCGACAGGCCTAAAATCTTT.

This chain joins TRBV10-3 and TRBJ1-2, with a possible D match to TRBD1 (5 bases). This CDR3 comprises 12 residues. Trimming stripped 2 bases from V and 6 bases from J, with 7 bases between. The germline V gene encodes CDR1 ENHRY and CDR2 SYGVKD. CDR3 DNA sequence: TGTGCCATCAGTGAGGGGGCTGATGGCTACACCTTC. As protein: CAISEGADGYTF.

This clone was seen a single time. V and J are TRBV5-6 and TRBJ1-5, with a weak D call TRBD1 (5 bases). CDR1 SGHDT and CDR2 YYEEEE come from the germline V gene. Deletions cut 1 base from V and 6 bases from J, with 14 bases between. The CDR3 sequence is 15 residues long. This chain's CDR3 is CASSLRGWGFQPQHF. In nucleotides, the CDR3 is TGTGCCAGCAGCTTGCGGGGGTGGGGATTTCAGCCCCAGCATTTT.

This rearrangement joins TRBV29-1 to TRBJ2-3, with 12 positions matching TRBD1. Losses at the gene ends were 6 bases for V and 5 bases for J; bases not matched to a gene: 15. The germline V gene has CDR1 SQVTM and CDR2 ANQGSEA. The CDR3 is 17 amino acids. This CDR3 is CSVAGTGGGGSLDTQYF. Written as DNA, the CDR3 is TGCAGCGTGGCCGGGACAGGGGGCGGGGGTTCTTTAGATACGCAGTATTTT.

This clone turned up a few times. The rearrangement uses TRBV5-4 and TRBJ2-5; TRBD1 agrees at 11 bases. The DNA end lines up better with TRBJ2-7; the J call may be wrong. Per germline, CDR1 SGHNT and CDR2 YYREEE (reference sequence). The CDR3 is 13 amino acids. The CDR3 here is CATARDRGDEQYF. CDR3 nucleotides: TGTGCCACCGCCCGGGACAGGGGGGACGAGCAGTACTTC.

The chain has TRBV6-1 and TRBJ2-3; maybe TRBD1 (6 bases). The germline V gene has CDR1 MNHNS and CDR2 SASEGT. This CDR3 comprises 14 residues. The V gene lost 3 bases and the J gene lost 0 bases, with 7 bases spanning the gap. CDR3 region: CASSDTGSTDTQYF. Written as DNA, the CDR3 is TGTGCCAGCAGTGATACAGGGAGCACAGATACGCAGTATTTT.

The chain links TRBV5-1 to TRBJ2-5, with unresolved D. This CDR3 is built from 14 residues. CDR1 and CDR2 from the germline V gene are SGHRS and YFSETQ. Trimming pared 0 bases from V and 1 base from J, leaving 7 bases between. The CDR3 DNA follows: TGCGCCAGCAGCTTGGACAGTAGCCAAGAGACCCAGTACTTC. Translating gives CASSLDSSQETQYF. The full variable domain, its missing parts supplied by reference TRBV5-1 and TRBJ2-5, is KAGVTQTPRYLIKTRGQQVTLSCSPISGHRSVSWYQQTPGQGLQFLFEYFSETQRNKGNFPGRFSGRQFSNSRSEMNVSTLELGDSALYLCASSLDSSQETQYFGPGTRLLVL.

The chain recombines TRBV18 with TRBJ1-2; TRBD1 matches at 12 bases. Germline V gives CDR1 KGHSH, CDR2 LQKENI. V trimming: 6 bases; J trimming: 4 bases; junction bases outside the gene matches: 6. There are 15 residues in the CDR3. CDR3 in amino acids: CASSPGTGGGYGYTF. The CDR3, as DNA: TGTGCCAGCTCTCCAGGGACAGGGGGCGGCTATGGCTACACCTTC.

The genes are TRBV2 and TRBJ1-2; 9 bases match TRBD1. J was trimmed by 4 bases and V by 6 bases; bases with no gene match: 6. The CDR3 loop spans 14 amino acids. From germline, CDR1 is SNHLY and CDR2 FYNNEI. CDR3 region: CASSSGQGSYGYTF. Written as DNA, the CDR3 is TGTGCCAGCAGCTCGGGACAGGGATCCTATGGCTACACCTTC.

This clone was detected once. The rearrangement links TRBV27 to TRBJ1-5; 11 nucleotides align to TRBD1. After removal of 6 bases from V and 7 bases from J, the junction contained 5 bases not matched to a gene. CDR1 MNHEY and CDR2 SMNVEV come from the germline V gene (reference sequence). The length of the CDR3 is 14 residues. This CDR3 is CASRPDRGQQPQHF. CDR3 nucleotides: TGTGCCAGCAGGCCGGACAGGGGGCAACAGCCCCAGCATTTT.

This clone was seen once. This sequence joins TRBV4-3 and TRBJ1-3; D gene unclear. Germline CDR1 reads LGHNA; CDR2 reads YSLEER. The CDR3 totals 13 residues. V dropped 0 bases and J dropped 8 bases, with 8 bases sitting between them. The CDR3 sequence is CASSQDQAYTIYF. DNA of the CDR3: TGCGCCAGCAGCCAAGATCAGGCTTACACCATATATTTT.